This TCR beta chain was captured by sequencing in a study of shared clonotypes between healthy human individuals. A word on this clone: Its antigen is still unknown.

Overall study findings and caveats: What naive subsets generally showed was a larger estimated richness than memory subsets showed.

The study ran the assay at deep level. Data came from immunoSEQ multiplex PCR; TCRdb stores just in-frame clones and leaves some out. This table has a few million clones, 90% to 95% appearing once. The sequence was collected from a man aged 18 to 30 in good health. Some clones in this sample may be carry-over from other donors' samples. The sequenced material came from naive CD4+ T cells from PBMCs. The subset: CD45RA+ positively selected.

CDR3 coding DNA: TGTGCCTGGGGATCCTTGGCGAGGGATGAGCAGTTCTTC. The encoded protein is CAWGSLARDEQFF. The rearrangement links TRBV30 to TRBJ2-1; D possibly corresponds to TRBD2 (5 bases). V was pared by 5 bases and J by 8 bases, with 16 bases between. Per germline, CDR1 GTSNPN and CDR2 SVGIG (reference sequence). This CDR3 contains 13 residues. The full variable domain, its missing parts supplied by reference TRBV30 and TRBJ2-1, is SQTIHQWPATLVQPVGSPLSLECTVEGTSNPNLYWYRQAAGRGLQLLFYSVGIGQISSEVPQNLSASRPQDRQFILSSKKLLLSDSGFYLCAWGSLARDEQFFGPGTRLTVL.